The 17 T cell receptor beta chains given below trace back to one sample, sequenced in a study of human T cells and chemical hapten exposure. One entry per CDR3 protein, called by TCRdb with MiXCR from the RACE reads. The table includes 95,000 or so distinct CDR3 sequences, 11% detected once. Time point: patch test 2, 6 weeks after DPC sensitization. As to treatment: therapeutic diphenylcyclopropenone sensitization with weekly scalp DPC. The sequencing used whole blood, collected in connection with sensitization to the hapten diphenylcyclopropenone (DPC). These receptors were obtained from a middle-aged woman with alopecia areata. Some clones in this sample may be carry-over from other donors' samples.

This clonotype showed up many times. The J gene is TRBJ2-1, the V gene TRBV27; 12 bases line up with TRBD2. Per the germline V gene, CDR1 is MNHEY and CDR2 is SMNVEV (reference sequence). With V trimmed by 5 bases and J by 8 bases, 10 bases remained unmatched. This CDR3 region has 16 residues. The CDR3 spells CASSLRLAGASYEQFF. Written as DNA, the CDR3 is TGTGCCAGCAGTCTCCGACTAGCGGGAGCTTCCTATGAGCAGTTCTTC.

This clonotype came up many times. DNA for the CDR3: TGTGCCAGCAGCGTAGGTGCGGGTCCCTACGAGCAGTACTTC. Translated: CASSVGAGPYEQYF. The J gene is TRBJ2-7, the V gene TRBV9; tentative D call: TRBD2 (5 bases). Looked up from germline, CDR1 is SGDLS and CDR2 is YYNGEE. Trimming took off 0 bases at V and 2 bases at J, with 9 bases between the two ends. This CDR3 region has 14 residues. Supplemented by reference TRBV9 and TRBJ2-7, the full variable domain reads DSGVTQTPKHLITATGQRVTLRCSPRSGDLSVYWYQQSLDQGLQFLIQYYNGEERAKGNILERFSAQQFPDLHSELNLSSLELGDSALYFCASSVGAGPYEQYFGPGTRLTVT.

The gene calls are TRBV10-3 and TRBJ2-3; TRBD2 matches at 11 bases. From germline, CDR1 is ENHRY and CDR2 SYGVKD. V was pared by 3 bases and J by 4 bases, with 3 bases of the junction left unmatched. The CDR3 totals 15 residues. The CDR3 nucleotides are TGTGCCATCAGTGATAGCGGGGGGGCCCCAGATACGCAGTATTTT. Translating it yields CAISDSGGAPDTQYF.

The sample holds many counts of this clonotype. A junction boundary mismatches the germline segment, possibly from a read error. CDR3 residues: CATSQGSNQPQHF. CDR3 sequence (DNA): TGTGCCACCAGTCAGGGATCCAATCAGCCCCAGCATTTT. The chain employs TRBV6-2 or TRBV6-3 and TRBJ1-5, with a possible D match to TRBD1 (5 bases). Germline V gene lookup returns CDR1 MNHEY and CDR2 SVGEGT. The CDR3 spans 13 residues.

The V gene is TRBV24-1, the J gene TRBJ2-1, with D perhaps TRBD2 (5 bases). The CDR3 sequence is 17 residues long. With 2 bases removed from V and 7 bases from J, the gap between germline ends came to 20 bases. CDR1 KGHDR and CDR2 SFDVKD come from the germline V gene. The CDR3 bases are TGTGCCACCAGTGATTCAAAAGCGGAGGCCCTTTCGAATGAGCAGTTCTTC. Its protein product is CATSDSKAEALSNEQFF.

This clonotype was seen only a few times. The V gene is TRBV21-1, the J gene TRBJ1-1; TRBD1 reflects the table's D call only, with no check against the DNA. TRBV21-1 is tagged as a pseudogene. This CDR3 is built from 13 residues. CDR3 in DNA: TGTGCCAGCAGCACCACAGGGCACACTGAAGCTTTCTTT. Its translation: CASSTTGHTEAFF.

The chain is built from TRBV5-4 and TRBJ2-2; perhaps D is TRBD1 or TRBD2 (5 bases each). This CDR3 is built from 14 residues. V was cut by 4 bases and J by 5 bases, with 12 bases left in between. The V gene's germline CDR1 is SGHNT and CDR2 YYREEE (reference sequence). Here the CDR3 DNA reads TGTGCCAGCAGCCTCCGGGACGCTACCGGGGAGCTGTTTTTT. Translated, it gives CASSLRDATGELFF.

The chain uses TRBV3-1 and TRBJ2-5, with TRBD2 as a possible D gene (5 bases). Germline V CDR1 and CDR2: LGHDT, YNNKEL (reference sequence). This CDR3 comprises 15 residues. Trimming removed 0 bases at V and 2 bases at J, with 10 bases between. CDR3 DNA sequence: TGTGCCAGCAGCCAAGACGGACTCTCACAAGAGACCCAGTACTTC. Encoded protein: CASSQDGLSQETQYF.

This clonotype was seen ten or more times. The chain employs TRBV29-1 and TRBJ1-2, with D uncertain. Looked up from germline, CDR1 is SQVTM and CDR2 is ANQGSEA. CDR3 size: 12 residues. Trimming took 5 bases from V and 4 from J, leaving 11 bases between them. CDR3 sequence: CSVQTNAYGYTF. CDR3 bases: TGCAGCGTTCAGACAAACGCCTATGGCTACACCTTC.

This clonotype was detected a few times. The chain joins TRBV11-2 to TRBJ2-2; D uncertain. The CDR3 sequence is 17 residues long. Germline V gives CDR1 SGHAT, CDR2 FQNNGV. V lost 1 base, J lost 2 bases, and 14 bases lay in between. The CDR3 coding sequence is TGTGCCAGCAGCTTAGTTAGGTCCACCTTTAACACCGGGGAGCTGTTTTTT. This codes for CASSLVRSTFNTGELFF.

This CDR3 reads CASSQSRSGAWEQYF. In DNA, the CDR3 is TGTGCCAGCAGCCAAAGTCGGTCAGGGGCCTGGGAGCAGTACTTC. This chain joins TRBV11-2 and TRBJ2-7; D might be TRBD1 (6 bases). V was clipped by 5 bases and J by 7 bases, with 21 bases between them. From germline, CDR1 is SGHAT and CDR2 FQNNGV. The CDR3 consists of 15 residues.

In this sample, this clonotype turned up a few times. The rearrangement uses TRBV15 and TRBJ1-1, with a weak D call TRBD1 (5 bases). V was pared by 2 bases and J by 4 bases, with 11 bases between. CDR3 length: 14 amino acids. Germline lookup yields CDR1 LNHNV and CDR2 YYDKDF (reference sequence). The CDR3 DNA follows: TGTGCCACCAGCAGACAGGGCGGGGGCACTGAAGCTTTCTTT. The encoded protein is CATSRQGGGTEAFF.

CDR3 sequence: CASSLRASGGVSEQFF. CDR3 in DNA: TGTGCCAGCAGTTTAAGGGCTAGCGGGGGGGTAAGTGAGCAGTTCTTC. The chain combines TRBV27 with TRBJ2-1, with TRBD2 identical over 12 bases. Trimming removed 2 bases from V and 9 bases from J; junction bases left unmatched: 8. The germline CDR1 and CDR2 sequences are MNHEY and SMNVEV (reference sequence). The CDR3 runs 16 residues.

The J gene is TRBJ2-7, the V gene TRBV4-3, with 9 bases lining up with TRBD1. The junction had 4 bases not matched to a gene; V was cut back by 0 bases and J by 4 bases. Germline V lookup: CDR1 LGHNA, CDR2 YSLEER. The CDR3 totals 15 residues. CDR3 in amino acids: CASSQDMGQGYEQYF. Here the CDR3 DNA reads TGCGCCAGCAGCCAAGATATGGGACAGGGTTACGAGCAGTACTTC.

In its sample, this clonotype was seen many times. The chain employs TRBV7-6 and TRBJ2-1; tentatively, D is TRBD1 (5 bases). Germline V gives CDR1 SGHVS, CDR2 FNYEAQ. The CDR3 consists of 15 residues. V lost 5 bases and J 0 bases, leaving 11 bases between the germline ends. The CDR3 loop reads CASSVQGGSYNEQFF. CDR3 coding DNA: TGTGCCAGCAGCGTCCAGGGTGGCTCCTACAATGAGCAGTTCTTC.

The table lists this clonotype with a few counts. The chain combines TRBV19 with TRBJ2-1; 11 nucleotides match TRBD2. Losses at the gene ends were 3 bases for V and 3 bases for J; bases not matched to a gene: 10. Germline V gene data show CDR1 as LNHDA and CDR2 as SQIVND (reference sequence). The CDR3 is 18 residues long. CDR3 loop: CASSIRTGTSGLYNEQFF. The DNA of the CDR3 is TGTGCCAGTAGTATTCGGACCGGGACTAGCGGTCTCTACAATGAGCAGTTCTTC.

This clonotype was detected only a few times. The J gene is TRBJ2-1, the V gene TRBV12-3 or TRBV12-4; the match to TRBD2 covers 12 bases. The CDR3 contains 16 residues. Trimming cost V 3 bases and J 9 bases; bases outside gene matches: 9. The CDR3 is CASSLSLAGGPREQFF. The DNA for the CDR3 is TGTGCCAGCAGTTTGTCCCTAGCGGGAGGGCCCCGTGAGCAGTTCTTC.